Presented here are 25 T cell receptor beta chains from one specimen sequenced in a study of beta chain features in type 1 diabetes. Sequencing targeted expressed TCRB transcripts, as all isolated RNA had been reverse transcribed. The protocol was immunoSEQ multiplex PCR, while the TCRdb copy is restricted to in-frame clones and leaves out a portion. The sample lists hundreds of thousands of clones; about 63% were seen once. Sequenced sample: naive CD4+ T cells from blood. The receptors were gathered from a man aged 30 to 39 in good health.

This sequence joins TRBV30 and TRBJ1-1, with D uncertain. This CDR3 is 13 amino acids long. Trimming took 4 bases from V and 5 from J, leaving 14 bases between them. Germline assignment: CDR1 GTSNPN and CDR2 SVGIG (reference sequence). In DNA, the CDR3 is TGTGCCTGGAAGAGGTCAGCCACTACTGAAGCTTTCTTT. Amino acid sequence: CAWKRSATTEAFF.

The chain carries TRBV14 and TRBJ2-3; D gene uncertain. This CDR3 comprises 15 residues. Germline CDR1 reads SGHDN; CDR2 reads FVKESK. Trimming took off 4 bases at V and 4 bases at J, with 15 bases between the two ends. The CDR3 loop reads CASSRGGVSADTQYF. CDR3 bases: TGTGCCAGCAGCCGAGGTGGGGTAAGCGCAGATACGCAGTATTTT.

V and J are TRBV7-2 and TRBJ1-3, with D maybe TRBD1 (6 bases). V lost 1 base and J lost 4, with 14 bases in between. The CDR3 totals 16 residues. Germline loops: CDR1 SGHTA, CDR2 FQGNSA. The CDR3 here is CASSLGTGNSGNTIYF. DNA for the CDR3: TGTGCCAGCAGCTTAGGAACAGGGAACTCCGGAAACACCATATATTTT.

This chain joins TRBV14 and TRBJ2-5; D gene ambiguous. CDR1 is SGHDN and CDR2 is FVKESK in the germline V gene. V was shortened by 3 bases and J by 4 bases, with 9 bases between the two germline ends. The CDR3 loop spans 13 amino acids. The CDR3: CASSHRERETQYF. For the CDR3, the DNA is TGTGCCAGCAGCCACCGCGAGCGAGAGACCCAGTACTTC.

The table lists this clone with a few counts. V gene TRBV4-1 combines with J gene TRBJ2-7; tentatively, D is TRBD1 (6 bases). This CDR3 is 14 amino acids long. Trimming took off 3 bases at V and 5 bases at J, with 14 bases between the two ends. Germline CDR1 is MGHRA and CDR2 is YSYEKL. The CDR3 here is CASSQSSRGHEQYF. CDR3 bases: TGCGCCAGCAGCCAGAGCAGCAGGGGCCACGAGCAGTACTTC.

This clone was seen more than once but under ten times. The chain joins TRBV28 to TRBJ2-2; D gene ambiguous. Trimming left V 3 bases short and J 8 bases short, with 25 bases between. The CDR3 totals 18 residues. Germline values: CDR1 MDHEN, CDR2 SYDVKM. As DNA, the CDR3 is TGTGCCAGCAGTTTCGTTTCGGGCTACCCTACAAGACCGGGGGAGCTGTTTTTT. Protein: CASSFVSGYPTRPGELFF.

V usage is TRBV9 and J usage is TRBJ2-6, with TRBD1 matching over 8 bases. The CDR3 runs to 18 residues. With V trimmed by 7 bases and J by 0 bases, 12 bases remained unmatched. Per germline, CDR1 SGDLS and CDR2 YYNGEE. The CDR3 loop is CASSFGQGVSSGANVLTF. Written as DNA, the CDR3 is TGTGCCAGCTCGTTCGGACAGGGAGTCTCCTCTGGGGCCAACGTCCTGACTTTC.

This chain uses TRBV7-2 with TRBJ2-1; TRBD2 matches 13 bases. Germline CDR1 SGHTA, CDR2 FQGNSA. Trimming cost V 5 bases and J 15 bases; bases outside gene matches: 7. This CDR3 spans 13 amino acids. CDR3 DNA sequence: TGTGCCAGCAGCCCCGAAGGACTAGCGGGAGCGTTCTTC. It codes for CASSPEGLAGAFF.

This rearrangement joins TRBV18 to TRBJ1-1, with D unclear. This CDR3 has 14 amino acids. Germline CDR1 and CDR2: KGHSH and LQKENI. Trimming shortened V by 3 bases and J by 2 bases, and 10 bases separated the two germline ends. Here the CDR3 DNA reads TGTGCCAGCTCACCGGACGGTAGTAACACTGAAGCTTTCTTT. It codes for CASSPDGSNTEAFF.

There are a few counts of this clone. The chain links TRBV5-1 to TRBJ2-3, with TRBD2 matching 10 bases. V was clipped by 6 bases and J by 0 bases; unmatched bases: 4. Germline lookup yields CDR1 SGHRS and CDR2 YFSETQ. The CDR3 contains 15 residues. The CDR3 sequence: CASKGLAASTDTQYF. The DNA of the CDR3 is TGCGCCAGCAAAGGACTAGCGGCTAGCACAGATACGCAGTATTTT. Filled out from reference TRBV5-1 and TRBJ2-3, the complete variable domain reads KAGVTQTPRYLIKTRGQQVTLSCSPISGHRSVSWYQQTPGQGLQFLFEYFSETQRNKGNFPGRFSGRQFSNSRSEMNVSTLELGDSALYLCASKGLAASTDTQYFGPGTRLTVL.

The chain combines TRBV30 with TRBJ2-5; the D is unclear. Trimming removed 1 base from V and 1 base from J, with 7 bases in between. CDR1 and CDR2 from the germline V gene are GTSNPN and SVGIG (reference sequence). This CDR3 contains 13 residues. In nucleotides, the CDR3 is TGTGCCTGGAGTGAGGGTTTCCAAGAGACCCAGTACTTC. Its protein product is CAWSEGFQETQYF.

CDR3 in amino acids: CASSVAGLSDTQYF. Here the CDR3 DNA reads TGTGCCAGCAGCGTAGCAGGCCTTTCTGATACGCAGTATTTT. The V gene is TRBV9, the J gene TRBJ2-3; D not resolved. The CDR3 is made up of 14 amino acids. V dropped 0 bases and J dropped 6 bases, with 11 bases sitting between them. The germline V gene encodes CDR1 SGDLS and CDR2 YYNGEE.

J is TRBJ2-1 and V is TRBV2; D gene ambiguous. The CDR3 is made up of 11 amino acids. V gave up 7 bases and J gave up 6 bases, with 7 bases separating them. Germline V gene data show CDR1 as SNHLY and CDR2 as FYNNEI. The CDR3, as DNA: TGTGCCAGCATCTCCCTCAATGAGCAGTTCTTC. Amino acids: CASISLNEQFF.

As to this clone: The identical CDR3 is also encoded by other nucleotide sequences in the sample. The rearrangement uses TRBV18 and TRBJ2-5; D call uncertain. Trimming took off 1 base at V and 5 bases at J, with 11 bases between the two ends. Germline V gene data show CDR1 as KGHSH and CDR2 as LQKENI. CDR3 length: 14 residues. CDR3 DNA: TGTGCCAGCTCACCACTGGCGGAAGGGGAGACCCAGTACTTC. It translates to CASSPLAEGETQYF.

CDR3 nucleotides: TGTGCCTGGAGTGTAGAGCCCAATCAGCCCCAGCATTTT. It encodes CAWSVEPNQPQHF. This chain links TRBV30 with TRBJ1-5; D uncertain. The CDR3 spans 13 residues. Germline CDR1 reads GTSNPN; CDR2 reads SVGIG (reference sequence). V gave up 0 bases and J gave up 3 bases, with 6 bases separating them. The full variable domain, its missing parts supplied by reference TRBV30 and TRBJ1-5, is SQTIHQWPATLVQPVGSPLSLECTVEGTSNPNLYWYRQAAGRGLQLLFYSVGIGQISSEVPQNLSASRPQDRQFILSSKKLLLSDSGFYLCAWSVEPNQPQHFGDGTRLSIL.

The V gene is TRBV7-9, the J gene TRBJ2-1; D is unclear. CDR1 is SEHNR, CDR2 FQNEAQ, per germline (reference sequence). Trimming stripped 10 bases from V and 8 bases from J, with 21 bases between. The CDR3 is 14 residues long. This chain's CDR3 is CATNLAARRDEQFF. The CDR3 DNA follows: TGTGCCACCAACCTGGCGGCCCGCCGCGATGAGCAGTTCTTC.

The CDR3 here is CAWNRGWNTEAFF. CDR3 bases: TGTGCCTGGAACCGAGGGTGGAACACTGAAGCTTTCTTT. The chain couples TRBV30 to TRBJ1-1; D is ambiguous. Between the trimmed V and J ends, which lost 4 bases and 1 base, there was a span of 10 bases. The CDR3 loop spans 13 amino acids. Germline V gene lookup returns CDR1 GTSNPN and CDR2 SVGIG (reference sequence).

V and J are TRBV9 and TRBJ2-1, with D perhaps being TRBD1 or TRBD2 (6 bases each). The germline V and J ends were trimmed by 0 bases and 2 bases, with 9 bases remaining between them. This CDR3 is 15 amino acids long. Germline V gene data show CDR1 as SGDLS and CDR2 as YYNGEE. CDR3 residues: CASSVAEGAYNEQFF. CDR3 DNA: TGTGCCAGCAGCGTAGCGGAGGGGGCCTACAATGAGCAGTTCTTC.

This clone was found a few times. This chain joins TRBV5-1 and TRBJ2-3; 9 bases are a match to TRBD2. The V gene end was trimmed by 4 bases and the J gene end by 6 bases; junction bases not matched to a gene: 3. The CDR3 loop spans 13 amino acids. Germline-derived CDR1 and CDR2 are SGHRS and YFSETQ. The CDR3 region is CASSAGLADTQYF. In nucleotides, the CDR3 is TGCGCCAGCAGCGCGGGACTAGCTGATACGCAGTATTTT.

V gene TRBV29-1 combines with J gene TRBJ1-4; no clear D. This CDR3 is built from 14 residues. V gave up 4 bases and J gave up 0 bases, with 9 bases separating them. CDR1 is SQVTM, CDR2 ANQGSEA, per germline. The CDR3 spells CSVAVGSTNEKLFF. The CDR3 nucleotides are TGCAGCGTTGCGGTCGGATCAACTAATGAAAAACTGTTTTTT.

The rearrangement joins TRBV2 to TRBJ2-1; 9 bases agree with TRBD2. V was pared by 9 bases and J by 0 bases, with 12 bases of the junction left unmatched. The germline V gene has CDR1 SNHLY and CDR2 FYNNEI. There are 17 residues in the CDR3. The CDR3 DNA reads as TGTGCCAGTCCTTCGGGAGCGGGGGGTGGCTCCTACAATGAGCAGTTCTTC. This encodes CASPSGAGGGSYNEQFF. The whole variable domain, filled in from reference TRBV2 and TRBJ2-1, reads EPEVTQTPSHQVTQMGQEVILRCVPISNHLYFYWYRQILGQKVEFLVSFYNNEISEKSEIFDDQFSVERPDGSNFTLKIRSTKLEDSAMYFCASPSGAGGGSYNEQFFGPGTRLTVL.

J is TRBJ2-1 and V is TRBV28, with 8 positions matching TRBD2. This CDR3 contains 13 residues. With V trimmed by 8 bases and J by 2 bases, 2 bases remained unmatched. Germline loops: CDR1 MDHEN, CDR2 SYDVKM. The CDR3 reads CASVAGPYNEQFF. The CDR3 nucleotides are TGTGCCAGCGTAGCGGGGCCCTACAATGAGCAGTTCTTC.

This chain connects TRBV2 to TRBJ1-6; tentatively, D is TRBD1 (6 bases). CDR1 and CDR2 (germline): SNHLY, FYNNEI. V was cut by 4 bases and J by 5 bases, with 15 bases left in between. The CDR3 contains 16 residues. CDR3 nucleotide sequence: TGTGCCAGCAGTGTGAGGGGGGTGGGCGATAATTCACCCCTCCACTTT. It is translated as CASSVRGVGDNSPLHF.

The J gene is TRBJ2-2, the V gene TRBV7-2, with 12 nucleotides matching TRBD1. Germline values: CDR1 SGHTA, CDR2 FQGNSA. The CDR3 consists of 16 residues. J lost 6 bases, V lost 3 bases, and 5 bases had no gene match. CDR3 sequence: CASSFLGQGAAGELFF. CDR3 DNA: TGTGCCAGCAGCTTCTTGGGACAGGGGGCGGCCGGGGAGCTGTTTTTT.

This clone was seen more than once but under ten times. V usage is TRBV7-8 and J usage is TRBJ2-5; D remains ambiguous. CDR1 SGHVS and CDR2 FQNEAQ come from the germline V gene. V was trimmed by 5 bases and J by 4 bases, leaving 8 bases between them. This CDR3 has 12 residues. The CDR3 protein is CASSPLLETQYF. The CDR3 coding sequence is TGTGCCAGCAGCCCCCTGTTAGAGACCCAGTACTTC. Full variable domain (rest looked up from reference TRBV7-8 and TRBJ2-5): GAGVSQSPRYKVAKRGQDVALRCDPISGHVSLFWYQQALGQGPEFLTYFQNEAQLDKSGLPSDRFFAERPEGSVSTLKIQRTQQEDSAVYLCASSPLLETQYFGPGTRLLVL.